The 15 T cell receptor beta chains below come from one sample, sequenced in a study of identical twins. TCRdb re-analysed the 5' RACE reads in MiXCR, keeping a single row per CDR3 protein. This table holds fewer than 650,000 distinct CDR3 sequences, over 8.5% found once. The same data also went into a second study, on yellow fever vaccine responses in identical twins.

Material for sequencing was PBMCs. Receptors originate from a woman aged 18-35 years in good health.

The table lists this clonotype with a few counts. The V call is TRBV20-1, the J call TRBJ2-6, with D unresolved. Germline CDR1 is DFQATT and CDR2 is SNEGSKA (reference sequence). The CDR3 runs to 12 residues. V was clipped by 4 bases and J by 4 bases, with 5 bases between them. The CDR3 region has the DNA TGCAGTGCTATCCTGGGGGCCAACGTCCTGACTTTC. Residues: CSAILGANVLTF.

This clonotype has only a few counts. J is TRBJ1-4 and V is TRBV13; D is uncertain. The germline V gene encodes CDR1 PRHDT and CDR2 FYEKMQ (reference sequence). The CDR3 totals 14 residues. The V end was cut by 5 bases, the J end by 0 bases, with 7 bases between. As DNA, the CDR3 is TGTGCCAGCAGCCCCCGGGCAACTAATGAAAAACTGTTTTTT. Amino acids: CASSPRATNEKLFF.

This clonotype turned up a few times. The chain joins TRBV7-9 to TRBJ1-1; TRBD1 matches 9 bases. The CDR3 has 14 residues. Germline V CDR1 and CDR2: SEHNR, FQNEAQ (reference sequence). Trimming took 5 bases from V and 5 from J; bases not matched to a gene: 6. CDR3 sequence (DNA): TGTGCCAGCAGCAAGGGACAGGGAGAGACTGAAGCTTTCTTT. Its protein product is CASSKGQGETEAFF. Together with reference TRBV7-9 and TRBJ1-1, the CDR3 gives the full variable domain: DTGVSQNPRHKITKRGQNVTFRCDPISEHNRLYWYRQTLGQGPEFLTYFQNEAQLEKSRLLSDRFSAERPKGSFSTLEIQRTEQGDSAMYLCASSKGQGETEAFFGQGTRLTVV.

The CDR3: CASSLKFGGSDVLTF. In DNA form, the CDR3 reads TGTGCCAGCAGCTTAAAATTTGGAGGGAGCGACGTCCTGACTTTC. The rearrangement links TRBV7-3 to TRBJ2-6; D may be TRBD2 (6 bases). The CDR3 is 15 amino acids. Trimming shortened V by 1 base and J by 11 bases, and 15 bases separated the two germline ends. Germline assignment: CDR1 SGHTA and CDR2 FQGTGA.

J is TRBJ2-2 and V is TRBV2; TRBD1 matches 9 bases. Losses at the gene ends were 0 bases for V and 8 bases for J; bases not matched to a gene: 10. This CDR3 is 17 amino acids long. From germline, CDR1 is SNHLY and CDR2 FYNNEI. This chain's CDR3 is CASSEAHPGQGPGELFF. The CDR3 DNA reads TGTGCCAGCAGTGAAGCCCATCCGGGACAGGGCCCTGGGGAGCTGTTTTTT.

J is TRBJ2-1 and V is TRBV7-8; D is possibly TRBD1 (6 bases). This CDR3 spans 13 amino acids. With 2 bases removed from V and 9 bases from J, the gap between germline ends came to 11 bases. CDR1 is SGHVS, CDR2 FQNEAQ, per germline. The CDR3 sequence is CASSLLGAVEQFF. CDR3 coding DNA: TGTGCCAGCAGCTTATTGGGGGCAGTTGAGCAGTTCTTC. Variable domain in full (rest from reference TRBV7-8 and TRBJ2-1): GAGVSQSPRYKVAKRGQDVALRCDPISGHVSLFWYQQALGQGPEFLTYFQNEAQLDKSGLPSDRFFAERPEGSVSTLKIQRTQQEDSAVYLCASSLLGAVEQFFGPGTRLTVL.

The chain couples TRBV7-8 to TRBJ2-7; 10 bases fit TRBD1. CDR1 is SGHVS and CDR2 is FQNEAQ in the germline V gene. V dropped 5 bases and J dropped 7; count of bases not matched to a gene: 11. There are 15 residues in the CDR3. The CDR3 loop is CASSLRDRGFQEQYF. The DNA for the CDR3 is TGTGCCAGCAGCCTCCGGGACAGGGGTTTTCAAGAGCAGTACTTC.

In the case of this clonotype: This may stem from a read error, because a much larger clone lies one nucleotide away. The CDR3 coding sequence is TGTACCAGCAGTCGTGACACCCGTAGCCCCGCTTATAACAATGAGCAGTTCTTC. It yields the protein CTSSRDTRSPAYNNEQFF. The chain joins TRBV2 to TRBJ2-1, with D unresolved. Per the germline V gene, CDR1 is SNHLY and CDR2 is FYNNEI. This CDR3 spans 18 amino acids.

This clonotype was recorded at least ten times. CDR3 bases: TGTGCCAGCAGCTTACGGGTCGGAGCGAACACCGGGGAGCTGTTTTTT. Amino acids: CASSLRVGANTGELFF. The chain links TRBV11-2 to TRBJ2-2, with D hard to call. The CDR3 has 16 amino acids. V lost 2 bases to trimming and J lost 0 bases, with 10 bases between them. Germline loops: CDR1 SGHAT, CDR2 FQNNGV.

This clonotype was observed a few times. This chain's CDR3 is CASGAGWNTGELFF. CDR3 DNA sequence: TGTGCCAGCGGGGCAGGGTGGAACACCGGGGAGCTGTTTTTT. The chain has TRBV27 and TRBJ2-2; tentatively, D is TRBD1 (5 bases). CDR1 and CDR2 (germline): MNHEY, SMNVEV (reference sequence). The CDR3 has 14 residues. Trimming stripped 8 bases from V and 1 base from J, with 11 bases between.

This clonotype appeared many times. The CDR3 region is CASRLALAGGPDTQYF. The DNA of the CDR3 is TGTGCCAGCAGACTGGCACTAGCGGGAGGACCAGATACGCAGTATTTT. The rearrangement links TRBV7-9 to TRBJ2-3; 12 nucleotides agree with TRBD2. V gave up 6 bases and J gave up 4 bases; unmatched junction bases: 8. CDR1 and CDR2 (germline): SEHNR, FQNEAQ (reference sequence). The CDR3 has 16 amino acids.

This clonotype was found many times. The chain carries TRBV29-1 and TRBJ1-1, with D perhaps matching TRBD1 (6 bases). Trimming stripped 3 bases from V and 0 bases from J, with 14 bases between. CDR1 is SQVTM and CDR2 is ANQGSEA in the germline V gene. CDR3 length equals 15 residues. The CDR3 nucleotides are TGCAGCGTTGACGGCAGGGGTCCTGTGAACACTGAAGCTTTCTTT. Translating gives CSVDGRGPVNTEAFF.

This clonotype was recorded at least ten times. V gene TRBV3-1 combines with J gene TRBJ2-5; maybe TRBD2 (5 bases). Germline CDR1 is LGHDT and CDR2 is YNNKEL (reference sequence). Trimming shortened V by 10 bases and J by 3 bases, and 15 bases separated the two germline ends. The CDR3 runs 13 residues. CDR3 in amino acids: CATSSLGEETQYF. The CDR3 DNA sequence: TGTGCCACTTCAAGTTTGGGAGAAGAGACCCAGTACTTC.

This clonotype has a count of ten or more. The CDR3 loop reads CASSIDRDRETQYF. CDR3 nucleotide sequence: TGCGCCAGCAGCATAGACAGGGATCGGGAGACCCAGTACTTC. The chain is built from TRBV5-1 and TRBJ2-5, with 7 bases that match TRBD1. The CDR3 extends over 14 amino acids. The junction had 8 bases not matched to a gene; V was cut back by 4 bases and J by 5 bases. Germline V gene lookup returns CDR1 SGHRS and CDR2 YFSETQ.

The sample holds many counts of this clonotype. CDR3: CASSTSLSPPLAGGPGTDTQYF. CDR3 DNA: TGTGCCAGCAGTACCAGCCTATCTCCGCCACTAGCGGGGGGGCCGGGCACAGATACGCAGTATTTT. The chain couples TRBV25-1 to TRBJ2-3; 13 nucleotides align to TRBD2. Trimming removed 5 bases from V and 1 base from J; junction bases left unmatched: 21. The CDR3 spans 22 residues. In germline, CDR1 is MGHDK, CDR2 SYGVNS.